The clone carrying this T cell receptor beta chain showed up many times. The data belong to a study of regulatory T cells in long-lasting Graves disease. Described time point: newly diagnosed GD, antithyroid drugs for less than 3 months. Following extraction of RNA from PBMCs, that RNA was used to make the TCR library. The CDR3 runs 17 residues. The trim removed 0 bases at V and 2 bases at J, leaving 13 bases unmatched. Germline V gene sequence: CDR1 DFQATT, CDR2 SNEGSKA (reference sequence). Arm-PCR with iRepertoire HTBI primers amplified the CDR3 regions for these TCR beta libraries. How the authors handled the data: Across the samples, identification revealed some 59 TRBV and 12 to 15 TRBJ segments. TCRdb reanalysed the multiplex PCR reads using MiXCR and keeps one entry per CDR3 protein. These V and J calls are TCRdb output, not the study's own analysis. Among approximately 350,000 distinct CDR3 sequences listed, approximately 10% were seen once.

The sample was also linked to a second study, of T cells in Graves' hyperthyroidism and ophthalmopathy. In that study: The hyperthyroidism was newly diagnosed and had lasted under 2 months; the patients were aged 18 to 65. Blood shared most expanded thyroid clonotypes above 0.001.

This receptor was obtained from a woman aged 18-35 years with Graves disease. The sequences come from peripheral blood mononuclear cells (PBMCs), collected at new diagnosis, from a patient treated with antithyroid drugs. V and J are TRBV20-1 and TRBJ2-7; 7 bases fit TRBD2. The CDR3 coding sequence is TGCAGTGCTAGAGATTTGGTTCCAGCGGGAAAGCCCTACGAGCAGTACTTC. It yields the protein CSARDLVPAGKPYEQYF.